This T cell receptor beta chain was sequenced for a study of blood T cell repertoires in COVID-19 (dated by TCRdb to 2018 to 2021). About the investigation overall: The collaborator samples originated in the United States, Italy and Spain and spanned the acute and convalescent phases of COVID-19. Deeply sampled blood TCRbeta repertoires from subjects exposed to, actively infected with, or recovered from COVID-19 were included in the dataset. The prospective study material was composed of cDNA or gDNA derived from T cells, B-cell-depleted T cells, or PBMCs. Where available, HLA class I and class II types were taken from metadata supplied by the sample provider and were not determined by assay-based typing. The sample metadata nearly always contained a de-identified subject ID, COVID-19 status, age in years and sex. A freely available public database, intended as a resource for researchers studying the immune response to SARS-CoV-2, is where the repertoires were released. Samples came from the ongoing ImmuneRACE study (first 160 participants) plus 1,254 subjects from 6 global collaborators.

As concerns this clone: It lacks a known antigen. Base qualities are missing; no much larger clone stands one base away.

The immunoSEQ Assay, a bias-controlled multiplex PCR, was used to amplify TCRbeta CDR3 regions from genomic DNA. The authors processed their data as follows. Nucleated cell counts per sample were estimated from amplification of reference gene primers within the assay. To quantify the absolute abundance of each unique TCRbeta CDR3 rearrangement, sequence reads were collapsed and filtered. For each sample, productive Simpson clonality was calculated by taking the square root of Simpson's diversity index across productive rearrangements. TCRdb carries this immuneACCESS record with in-frame sequences only. Its versions omit some clonotypes, under half of them owing to an unresolved V gene in the studies checked, with the rest unexplained. The V and J calls and clone size are taken from that table; D and trimming were inferred from the DNA. The sample table contains some 70,000 clones; only one count was recorded for roughly three quarters of them. The ten largest clones capture 10% to 15% of the sample.

Whole blood was collected in K2EDTA tubes by collaborating institutions according to the institutions' own protocols. For TCRbeta analysis, collaborators shipped samples as frozen whole blood, isolated PBMCs, or DNA extracted from either of those sample types. The germline V gene (reference sequence) supplies CDR1 SEHNR and CDR2 FQNEAQ. V loses 4 bases of germline sequence and J loses 3 bases, and the interval between the two ends is 18 bases. The cysteine opens and the phenylalanine closes a CDR3 of 17 amino acids. CDR3 DNA is the only sequence kept; it has 51 bases, read in frame from the first base. Points the paper makes about the study in general: Clinical and demographic metadata were provided uncurated, with the amount varying by source and participant.

The V and J segments used are TRBV7-9 and TRBJ1-4, with the D gene not clear enough to name. This receptor was obtained from a human donor in a cohort sampled during active COVID-19. Input material: peripheral blood. CDR3 region: CASSSRSWREANEKLFF. The DNA sequence is given as TGTGCCAGCAGCTCCCGTTCTTGGAGGGAGGCTAATGAAAAACTGTTTTTT.